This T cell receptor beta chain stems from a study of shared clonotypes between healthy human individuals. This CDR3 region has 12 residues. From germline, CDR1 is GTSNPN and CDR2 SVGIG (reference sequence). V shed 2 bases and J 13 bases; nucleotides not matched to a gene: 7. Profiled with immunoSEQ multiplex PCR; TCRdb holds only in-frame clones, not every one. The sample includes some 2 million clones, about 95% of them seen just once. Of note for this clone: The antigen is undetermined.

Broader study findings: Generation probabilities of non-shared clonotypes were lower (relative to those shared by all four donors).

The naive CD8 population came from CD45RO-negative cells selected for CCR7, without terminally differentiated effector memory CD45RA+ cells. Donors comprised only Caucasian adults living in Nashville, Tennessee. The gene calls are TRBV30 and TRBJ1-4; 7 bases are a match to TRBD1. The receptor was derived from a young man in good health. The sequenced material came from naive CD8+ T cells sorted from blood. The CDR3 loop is CAWSQGVPPLFF. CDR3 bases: TGTGCCTGGAGTCAGGGGGTCCCCCCACTGTTTTTT.